Following are 17 T cell receptor beta chains from one sample sequenced in a study of cytomegalovirus exposure and HLA in healthy donors. 13 Jbeta primers and 60 Vbeta primers were used for the PCR. The table came from immunoSEQ multiplex PCR; TCRdb's copy has only in-frame clones and leaves some out. This table holds 180,000 or so clones, more than 75% found once. The specimen sequenced was PBMCs. The source is a woman between 50 and 59 years old in good health and CMV-seropositive.

This clone has only a few counts. The gene calls are TRBV7-9 and TRBJ2-3; TRBD2 is a possible D gene (5 bases). This CDR3 contains 12 residues. V was cut by 3 bases and J by 7 bases, with 8 bases left in between. The V gene's germline CDR1 is SEHNR and CDR2 FQNEAQ (reference sequence). The CDR3 region is CASSLDSYTQYF. CDR3 DNA sequence: TGTGCCAGCAGCTTGGACTCGTATACGCAGTATTTT. Variable domain in full (rest from reference TRBV7-9 and TRBJ2-3): DTGVSQNPRHKITKRGQNVTFRCDPISEHNRLYWYRQTLGQGPEFLTYFQNEAQLEKSRLLSDRFSAERPKGSFSTLEIQRTEQGDSAMYLCASSLDSYTQYFGPGTRLTVL.

The rearrangement joins TRBV19 to TRBJ1-1; a weak D match, TRBD1 (6 bases). Germline V lookup: CDR1 LNHDA, CDR2 SQIVND (reference sequence). The ends were cut back, 5 bases at V and 2 bases at J, with 9 bases in the middle. The CDR3 totals 13 residues. The CDR3 loop reads CASSPQGNTEAFF. Written as DNA, the CDR3 is TGTGCCAGTAGTCCACAGGGTAACACTGAAGCTTTCTTT.

The rearrangement links TRBV11-2 to TRBJ1-4, with 9 bases aligning to TRBD1. The V gene's germline CDR1 is SGHAT and CDR2 FQNNGV. The CDR3 is 16 residues long. The V gene end was trimmed by 1 base and the J gene end by 7 bases; junction bases not matched to a gene: 7. The CDR3 reads CASSLVWNRGREKLFF. For the CDR3, the DNA is TGTGCCAGCAGCTTAGTGTGGAACAGGGGGCGTGAAAAACTGTTTTTT.

The chain links TRBV21-1 to TRBJ2-3; the D call in the table, TRBD2, was not verified against the DNA. TRBV21-1 is noted as a pseudogene. The CDR3 runs 16 residues. CDR3 sequence: CASSKKRGACTDTQYF. The DNA for the CDR3 is TGTGCCAGCAGCAAAAAGCGGGGGGCTTGCACAGATACGCAGTATTTT.

The chain has TRBV19 and TRBJ2-5, with 11 bases fitting TRBD2. Germline CDR1 and CDR2: LNHDA and SQIVND (reference sequence). V shed 6 bases and J 1 base; nucleotides not matched to a gene: 4. The CDR3 runs to 15 residues. The CDR3 is CASSLAGGGQETQYF. CDR3 sequence (DNA): TGTGCCAGTAGCCTAGCGGGGGGCGGCCAAGAGACCCAGTACTTC. The whole variable domain, filled in from reference TRBV19 and TRBJ2-5, reads DGGITQSPKYLFRKEGQNVTLSCEQNLNHDAMYWYRQDPGQGLRLIYYSQIVNDFQKGDIAEGYSVSREKKESFPLTVTSAQKNPTAFYLCASSLAGGGQETQYFGPGTRLLVL.

This clone was counted only a few times. CDR3 nucleotide sequence: TGTGCCAGCAGCTTAAGGGGGCCTGGCACAGATACGCAGTATTTT. The encoded protein is CASSLRGPGTDTQYF. The V and J genes are TRBV7-9 and TRBJ2-3; 7 nucleotides align to TRBD1. Germline-derived CDR1 and CDR2 are SEHNR and FQNEAQ (reference sequence). The junction had 3 bases not matched to a gene; V was cut back by 2 bases and J by 1 base. This CDR3 has 15 amino acids.

The chain carries TRBV27 and TRBJ2-1, with D possibly being TRBD2 (5 bases). This CDR3 is built from 16 residues. Germline V gene lookup returns CDR1 MNHEY and CDR2 SMNVEV (reference sequence). Trimming took 4 bases from V and 4 from J, leaving 17 bases between them. The chain's CDR3 is CASSSRSKRTYNEQFF. CDR3 DNA: TGTGCCAGCAGTTCCCGTTCGAAGCGGACGTACAATGAGCAGTTCTTC.

The rearrangement joins TRBV18 to TRBJ2-1, with D possibly TRBD2 on 6 matching bases. The CDR3 is made up of 16 amino acids. The V gene's germline CDR1 is KGHSH and CDR2 LQKENI. Trimming pared 3 bases from V and 0 bases from J, leaving 12 bases between. CDR3 nucleotide sequence: TGTGCCAGCTCACCTCGGGACGGGGGCTCCTACAATGAGCAGTTCTTC. Its translation is CASSPRDGGSYNEQFF.

This chain joins TRBV9 and TRBJ1-6; D possibly corresponds to TRBD1 (6 bases). The CDR3 spans 14 residues. Trimming shortened V by 3 bases and J by 4 bases, and 8 bases separated the two germline ends. In germline, CDR1 is SGDLS, CDR2 YYNGEE. The CDR3 bases are TGTGCCAGCAGCGCCCAGGGGTATAATTCACCCCTCCACTTT. Residues: CASSAQGYNSPLHF.

The chain has TRBV6-1 and TRBJ2-5; D is perhaps TRBD1 (6 bases). The J call may not be correct, given that the DNA end is closer to TRBJ2-7. CDR1 is MNHNS and CDR2 is SASEGT in the germline V gene. The CDR3 runs 15 residues. CDR3 protein: CASSEAVTGSGEQYF. The CDR3 nucleotides are TGTGCCAGCAGTGAAGCGGTGACAGGCTCCGGCGAGCAGTACTTC.

Remarks on this clone: A read error may account for a junction end that differs from germline. V and J are TRBV5-1 and TRBJ2-7; 8 nucleotides agree with TRBD1. There are 12 residues in the CDR3. The V gene's germline CDR1 is SGHRS and CDR2 YFSETQ. The DNA of the CDR3 is TGCGCCAGCAGTTTGGACAGGGTGGCGCAGTACTTC. Its translation is CASSLDRVAQYF. The variable domain in full, completed from reference TRBV5-1 and TRBJ2-7, reads KAGVTQTPRYLIKTRGQQVTLSCSPISGHRSVSWYQQTPGQGLQFLFEYFSETQRNKGNFPGRFSGRQFSNSRSEMNVSTLELGDSALYLCASSLDRVAQYFGPGTRLTVT.

The chain is built from TRBV5-1 and TRBJ2-1; possible D gene TRBD1, 5 bases. Germline V gene sequence: CDR1 SGHRS, CDR2 YFSETQ. There are 16 residues in the CDR3. V was cut by 4 bases and J by 0 bases, with 14 bases left in between. The CDR3 sequence is CASSAAQGNSYNEQFF. In DNA, the CDR3 is TGCGCCAGCAGCGCGGCCCAGGGCAACTCCTACAATGAGCAGTTCTTC.

V is TRBV9 and J is TRBJ1-5, with D possibly TRBD1 on 5 matching bases. The CDR3 has 15 residues. Trimming took off 7 bases at V and 7 bases at J, with 21 bases between the two ends. Germline V gene lookup returns CDR1 SGDLS and CDR2 YYNGEE. As DNA, the CDR3 is TGTGCCAGCGCCCTCGGGGGGGAAGTTCAACAGCCCCAGCATTTT. Protein product: CASALGGEVQQPQHF.

The rearrangement joins TRBV28 to TRBJ2-1, with D perhaps matching TRBD2 (5 bases). Germline CDR1 reads MDHEN; CDR2 reads SYDVKM. The CDR3 is made up of 14 amino acids. The ends were cut back, 2 bases at V and 7 bases at J, with 12 bases in the middle. CDR3 nucleotide sequence: TGTGCCAGCAGTTTAATCGAGAGGGAGAATGAGCAGTTCTTC. It specifies CASSLIERENEQFF.

This clone was counted only a few times. This rearrangement joins TRBV11-2 to TRBJ2-3; D gene uncertain. The germline V gene has CDR1 SGHAT and CDR2 FQNNGV. V was cut by 3 bases and J by 3 bases, with 13 bases left in between. CDR3 length: 15 residues. The chain's CDR3 is CASSFAGRSTDTQYF. The CDR3 nucleotides read TGTGCCAGCAGCTTTGCCGGCAGGTCAACAGATACGCAGTATTTT.

For the CDR3, the DNA is TGTGCCAGCAGTTTAGCGGGGCCGAACATTCAGTACTTC. Its protein is CASSLAGPNIQYF. V and J are TRBV28 and TRBJ2-4; D may be TRBD2 (6 bases). Trimming removed 2 bases from V and 7 bases from J, with 9 bases in between. Germline V lookup: CDR1 MDHEN, CDR2 SYDVKM. CDR3 size: 13 residues.

The rearrangement links TRBV7-9 to TRBJ2-1, with 9 bases matching TRBD1. CDR3 length: 12 amino acids. In germline, CDR1 is SEHNR, CDR2 FQNEAQ (reference sequence). The junction had 1 base not matched to a gene; V was cut back by 6 bases and J by 7 bases. CDR3 region: CASSGQGNEQFF. CDR3 nucleotides: TGTGCCAGCAGTGGACAGGGGAATGAGCAGTTCTTC.